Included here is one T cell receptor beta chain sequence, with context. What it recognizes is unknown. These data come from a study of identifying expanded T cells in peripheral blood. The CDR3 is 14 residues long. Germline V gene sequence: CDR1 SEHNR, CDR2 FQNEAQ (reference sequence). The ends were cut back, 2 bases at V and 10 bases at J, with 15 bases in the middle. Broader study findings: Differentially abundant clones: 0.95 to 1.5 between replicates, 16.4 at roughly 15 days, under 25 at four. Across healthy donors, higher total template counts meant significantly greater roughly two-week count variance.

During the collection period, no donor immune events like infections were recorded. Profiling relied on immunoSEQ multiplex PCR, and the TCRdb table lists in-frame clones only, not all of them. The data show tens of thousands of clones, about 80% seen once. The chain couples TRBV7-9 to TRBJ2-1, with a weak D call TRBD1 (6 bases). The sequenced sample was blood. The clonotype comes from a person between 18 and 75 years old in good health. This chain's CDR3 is CASSLYTGTPEQFF. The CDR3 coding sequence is TGTGCCAGCAGCTTATATACCGGGACACCAGAGCAGTTCTTC.